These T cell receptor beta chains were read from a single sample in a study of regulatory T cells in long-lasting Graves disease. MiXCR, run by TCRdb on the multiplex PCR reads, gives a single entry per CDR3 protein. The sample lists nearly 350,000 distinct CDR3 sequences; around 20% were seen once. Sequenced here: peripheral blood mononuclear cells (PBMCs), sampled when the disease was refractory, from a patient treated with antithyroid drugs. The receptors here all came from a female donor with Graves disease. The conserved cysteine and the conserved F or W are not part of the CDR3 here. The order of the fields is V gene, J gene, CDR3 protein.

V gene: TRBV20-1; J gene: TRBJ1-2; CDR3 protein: SAYEGDDGYT
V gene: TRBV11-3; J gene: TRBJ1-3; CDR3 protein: ASSLEQGVAGNTIY
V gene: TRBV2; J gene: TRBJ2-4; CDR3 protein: ASSDEAGRGNIQY
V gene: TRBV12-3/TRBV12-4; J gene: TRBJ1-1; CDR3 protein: ASSLGTGMNTEAF
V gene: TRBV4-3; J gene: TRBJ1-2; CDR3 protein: ASSQDSPANYGYT
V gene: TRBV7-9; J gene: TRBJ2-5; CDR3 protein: ASAIAGQETQY
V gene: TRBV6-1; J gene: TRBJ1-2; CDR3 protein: ASSTPRDSKDGYT
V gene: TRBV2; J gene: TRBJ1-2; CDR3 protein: ASRAGPAGGYT
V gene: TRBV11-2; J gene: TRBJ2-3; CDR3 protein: ASSFGGGNKDTQY
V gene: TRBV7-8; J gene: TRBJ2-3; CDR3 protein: ASSPKRLAGETDTQY
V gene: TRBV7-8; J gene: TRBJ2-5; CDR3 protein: ASSLALARETQY
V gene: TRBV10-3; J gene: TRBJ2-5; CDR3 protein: ASKAGEETQY
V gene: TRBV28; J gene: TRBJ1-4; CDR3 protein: ASSPHLGEGEKLF
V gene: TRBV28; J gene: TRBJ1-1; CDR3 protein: ASSFYPGDWRANTEAF
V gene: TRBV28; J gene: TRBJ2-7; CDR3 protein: ASSLPPGQASSYEQY
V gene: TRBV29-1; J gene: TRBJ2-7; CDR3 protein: SVGRGPYSYEQY
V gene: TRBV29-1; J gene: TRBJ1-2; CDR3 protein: SVEKGWGYGYT
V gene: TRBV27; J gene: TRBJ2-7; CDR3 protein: ASSLSRTGGYEQY
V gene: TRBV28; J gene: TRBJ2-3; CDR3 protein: ASSLESTDTQY
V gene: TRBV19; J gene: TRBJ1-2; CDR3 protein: ASSMTVTIYGYT
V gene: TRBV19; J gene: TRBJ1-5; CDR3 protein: ASSDGYSNQPQH
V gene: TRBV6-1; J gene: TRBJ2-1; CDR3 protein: ASRPSDRAGYNEQF
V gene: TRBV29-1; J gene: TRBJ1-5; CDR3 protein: SVRQAGNQPQH
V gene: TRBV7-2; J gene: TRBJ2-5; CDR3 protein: ASRKKGAGETQY
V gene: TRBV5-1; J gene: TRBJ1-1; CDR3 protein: ASSQDRSMTTEAF
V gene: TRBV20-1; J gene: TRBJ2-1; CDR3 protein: SALKVRGGNEQF
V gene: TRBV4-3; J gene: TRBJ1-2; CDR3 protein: ASSQGQGAYT
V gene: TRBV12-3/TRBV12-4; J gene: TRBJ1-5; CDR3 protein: ASSSGVGNQPQH
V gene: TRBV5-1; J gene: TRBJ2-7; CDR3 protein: ASSLTREFTYEQY
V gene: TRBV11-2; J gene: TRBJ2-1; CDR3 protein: ASRYIRSYNEQF
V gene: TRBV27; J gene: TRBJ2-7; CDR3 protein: ASSYRAGEQY
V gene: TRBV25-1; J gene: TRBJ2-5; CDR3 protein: ASTPWDTEETQY
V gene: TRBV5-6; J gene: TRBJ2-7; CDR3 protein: ASSSAGTGPYEQY
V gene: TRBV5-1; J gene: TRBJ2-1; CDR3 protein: ASSLTGLAGGNEQF
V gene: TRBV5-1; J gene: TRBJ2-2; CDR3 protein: ASSLAPQGSGELF
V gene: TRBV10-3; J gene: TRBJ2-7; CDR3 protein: AISEPGESYEQY
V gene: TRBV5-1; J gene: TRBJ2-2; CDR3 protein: ASSLGQGASNTGELF
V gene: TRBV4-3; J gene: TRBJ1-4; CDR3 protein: ASSQDRTRTNEKLF
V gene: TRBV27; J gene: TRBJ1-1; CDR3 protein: ASSADSSVNTEAF
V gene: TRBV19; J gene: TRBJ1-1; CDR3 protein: ASRRVGTEAF
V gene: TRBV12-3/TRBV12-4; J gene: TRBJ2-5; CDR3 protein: ASSPSGGAGETQY